Sequencing of this T cell receptor beta chain was carried out in a study (dated by TCRdb to about 2016). CDR1 SGHRS and CDR2 YFSETQ are derived from the germline V gene. The V end loses 3 bases and the J end loses 0 bases, and a stretch of 10 bases separates them. The CDR3 covers 15 residues, taking in both the cysteine and the phenylalanine. Just the 45-base CDR3 DNA is kept, in frame starting at base 1. This clonotype was counted many times. This clone's antigen is unknown. No much larger clone exists at a distance of one base, and base qualities are not known. Library construction relied on RT-PCR. TCRdb names Illumina MiSeq as the instrument used. TCRdb redid the processing of the public reads, applying fastp at Q25 and MiXCR, and retained in-frame beta chains. Each CDR3 protein appears once, grouped with its most common genes and DNA. The sample profile shows almost 700,000 distinct CDR3 sequences; 12% to 15% of them were found once. The leading ten clones occupy roughly 4% of the sample.

Material: memory CD4+ T cells from blood. The chain couples TRBV5-1 to TRBJ2-1, with the D gene not confidently named. The receptor comes from a female donor in good health, serving as a healthy control. The CDR3 has the sequence CASSYGESSYNEQFF. The sequenced DNA is TGCGCCAGCAGCTACGGTGAAAGCTCCTACAATGAGCAGTTCTTC.